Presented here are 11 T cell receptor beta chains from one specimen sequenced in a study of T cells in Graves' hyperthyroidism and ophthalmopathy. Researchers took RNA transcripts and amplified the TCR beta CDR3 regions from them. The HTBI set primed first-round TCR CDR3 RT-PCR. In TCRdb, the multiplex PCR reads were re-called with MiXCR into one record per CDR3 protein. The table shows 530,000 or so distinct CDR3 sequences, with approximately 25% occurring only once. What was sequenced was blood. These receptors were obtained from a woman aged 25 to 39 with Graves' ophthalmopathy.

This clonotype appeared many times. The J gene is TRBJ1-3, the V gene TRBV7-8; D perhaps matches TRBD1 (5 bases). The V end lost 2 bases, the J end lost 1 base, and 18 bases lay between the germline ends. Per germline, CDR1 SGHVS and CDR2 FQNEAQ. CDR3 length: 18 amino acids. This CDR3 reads CASSLSGAVALSGNTIYF. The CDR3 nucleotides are TGTGCCAGCAGCTTAAGCGGGGCGGTGGCACTATCTGGAAACACCATATATTTT.

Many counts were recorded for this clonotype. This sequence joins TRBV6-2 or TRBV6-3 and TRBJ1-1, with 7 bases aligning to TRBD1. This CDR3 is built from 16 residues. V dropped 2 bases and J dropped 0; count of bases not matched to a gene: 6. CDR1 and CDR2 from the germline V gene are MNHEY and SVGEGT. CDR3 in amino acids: CASSYPRGPLNTEAFF. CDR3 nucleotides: TGTGCCAGCAGTTACCCAAGGGGGCCTTTGAACACTGAAGCTTTCTTT.

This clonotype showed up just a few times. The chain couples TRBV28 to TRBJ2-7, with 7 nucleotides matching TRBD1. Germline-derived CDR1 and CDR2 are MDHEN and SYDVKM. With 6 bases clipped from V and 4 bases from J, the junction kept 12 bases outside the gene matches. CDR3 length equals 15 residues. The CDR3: CASSHLDRTVYEQYF. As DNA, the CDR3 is TGTGCCAGCAGCCACTTGGACAGGACGGTTTACGAGCAGTACTTC.

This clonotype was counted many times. The CDR3 is CASSEGDGGELFF. Here the CDR3 DNA reads TGTGCCAGCAGTGAAGGGGATGGCGGGGAGCTGTTTTTT. The chain links TRBV6-1 to TRBJ2-2; D is unclear. V was cut by 1 base and J by 7 bases, with 7 bases left in between. The CDR3 length is 13 residues. The germline CDR1 and CDR2 sequences are MNHNS and SASEGT.

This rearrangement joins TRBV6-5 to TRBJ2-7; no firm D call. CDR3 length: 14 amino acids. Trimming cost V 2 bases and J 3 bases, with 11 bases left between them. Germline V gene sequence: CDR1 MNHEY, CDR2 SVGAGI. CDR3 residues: CASSYASVDYEQYF. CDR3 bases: TGTGCCAGCAGTTACGCGTCAGTGGACTACGAGCAGTACTTC.

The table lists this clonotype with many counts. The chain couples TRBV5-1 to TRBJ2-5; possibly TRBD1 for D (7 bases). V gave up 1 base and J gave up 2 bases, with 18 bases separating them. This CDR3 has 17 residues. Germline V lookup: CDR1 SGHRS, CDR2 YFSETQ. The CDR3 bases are TGCGCCAGCAGCTTGCTCCAAGGACAGGCGGGGCAAGAGACCCAGTACTTC. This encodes CASSLLQGQAGQETQYF.

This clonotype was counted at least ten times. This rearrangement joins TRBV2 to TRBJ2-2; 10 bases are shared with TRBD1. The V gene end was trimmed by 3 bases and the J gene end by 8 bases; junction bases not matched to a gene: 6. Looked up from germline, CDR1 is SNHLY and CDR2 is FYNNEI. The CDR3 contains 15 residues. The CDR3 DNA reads TGTGCCAGCAGTGACTGGACAGGGGGTTCGGGGGAGCTGTTTTTT. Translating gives CASSDWTGGSGELFF.

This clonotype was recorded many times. CDR3 sequence reads: CASSPPRGGTEAFF. The CDR3 nucleotides read TGTGCCAGCAGCCCCCCCAGGGGGGGGACTGAAGCTTTCTTT. The chain carries TRBV7-6 and TRBJ1-1; TRBD1 agrees at 7 bases. After removal of 5 bases from V and 5 bases from J, the junction contained 8 bases not matched to a gene. The CDR3 runs to 14 residues. The V gene's germline CDR1 is SGHVS and CDR2 FNYEAQ.

CDR3 coding DNA: TGTGCCAGCAGCCATTTACCGACTGGGGACCGCCCGCGCGAGCAGTACTTC. Translating gives CASSHLPTGDRPREQYF. This chain uses TRBV6-2 or TRBV6-3 with TRBJ2-7, with D tentatively TRBD1 or TRBD2 (5 bases each). Trimming stripped 6 bases from V and 6 bases from J, with 27 bases between. Looked up from germline, CDR1 is MNHEY and CDR2 is SVGEGT. CDR3 length equals 17 residues.

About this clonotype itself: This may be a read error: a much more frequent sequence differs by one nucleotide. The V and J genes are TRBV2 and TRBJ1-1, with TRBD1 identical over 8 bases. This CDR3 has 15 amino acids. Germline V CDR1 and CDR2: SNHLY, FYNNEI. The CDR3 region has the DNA TGTGCCAGCATCCCCGGACAGGGAAGGAACACTGAATCTTTCTTT. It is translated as CASIPGQGRNTESFF.

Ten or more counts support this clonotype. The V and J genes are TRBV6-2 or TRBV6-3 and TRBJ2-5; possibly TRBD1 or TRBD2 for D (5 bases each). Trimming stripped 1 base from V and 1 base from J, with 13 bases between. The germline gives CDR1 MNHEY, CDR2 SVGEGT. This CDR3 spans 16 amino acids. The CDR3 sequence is CASSYYGATIQETQYF. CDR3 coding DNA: TGTGCCAGCAGTTACTACGGGGCAACAATCCAAGAGACCCAGTACTTC.